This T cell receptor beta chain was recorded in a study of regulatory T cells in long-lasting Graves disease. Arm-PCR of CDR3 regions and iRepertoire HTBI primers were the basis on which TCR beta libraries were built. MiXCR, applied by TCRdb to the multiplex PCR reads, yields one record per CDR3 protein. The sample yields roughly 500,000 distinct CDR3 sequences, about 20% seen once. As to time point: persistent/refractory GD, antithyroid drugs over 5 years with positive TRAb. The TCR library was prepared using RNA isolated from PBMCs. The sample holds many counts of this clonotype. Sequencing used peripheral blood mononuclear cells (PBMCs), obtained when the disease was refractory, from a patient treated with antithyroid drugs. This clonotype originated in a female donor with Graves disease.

For the CDR3, the DNA is TGTGCCAGCAGTTTCTCGACGGTTTATAATTCACCCCTCCACTTT. This codes for CASSFSTVYNSPLHF. V and J are TRBV27 and TRBJ1-6, with no clear D. Germline V gene data show CDR1 as MNHEY and CDR2 as SMNVEV (reference sequence). Trimming shortened V by 3 bases and J by 4 bases, and 10 bases separated the two germline ends. This CDR3 region has 15 residues.